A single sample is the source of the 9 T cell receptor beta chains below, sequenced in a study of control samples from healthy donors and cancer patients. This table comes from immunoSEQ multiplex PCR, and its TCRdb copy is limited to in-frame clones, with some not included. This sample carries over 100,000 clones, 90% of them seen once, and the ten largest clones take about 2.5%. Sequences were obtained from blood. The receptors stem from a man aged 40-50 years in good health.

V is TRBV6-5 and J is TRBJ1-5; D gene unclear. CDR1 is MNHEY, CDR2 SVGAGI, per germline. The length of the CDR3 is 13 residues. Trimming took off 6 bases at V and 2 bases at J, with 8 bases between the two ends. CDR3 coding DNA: TGTGCCAGCAGGGTTGATGGCAATCAGCCCCAGCATTTT. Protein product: CASRVDGNQPQHF.

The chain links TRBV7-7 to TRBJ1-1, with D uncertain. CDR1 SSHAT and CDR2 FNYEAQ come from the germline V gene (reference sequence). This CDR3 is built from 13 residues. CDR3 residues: CATAGFSITEAFF. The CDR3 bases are TGTGCTACTGCGGGATTCTCAATCACTGAAGCTTTCTTT.

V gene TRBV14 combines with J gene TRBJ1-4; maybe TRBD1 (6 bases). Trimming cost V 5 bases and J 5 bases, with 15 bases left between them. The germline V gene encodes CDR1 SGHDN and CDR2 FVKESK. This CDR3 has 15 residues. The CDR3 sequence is CASSGQTDRNEKLFF. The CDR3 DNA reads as TGTGCCAGCAGCGGACAGACAGACAGAAATGAAAAACTGTTTTTT.

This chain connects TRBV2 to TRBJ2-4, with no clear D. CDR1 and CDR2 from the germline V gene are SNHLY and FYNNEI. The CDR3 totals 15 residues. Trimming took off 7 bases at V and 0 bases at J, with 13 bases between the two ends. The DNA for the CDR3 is TGTGCCAGCAAGTTAGCCACCTTAGCCAAAAACATTCAGTACTTC. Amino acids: CASKLATLAKNIQYF. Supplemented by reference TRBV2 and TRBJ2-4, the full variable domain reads EPEVTQTPSHQVTQMGQEVILRCVPISNHLYFYWYRQILGQKVEFLVSFYNNEISEKSEIFDDQFSVERPDGSNFTLKIRSTKLEDSAMYFCASKLATLAKNIQYFGAGTRLSVL.

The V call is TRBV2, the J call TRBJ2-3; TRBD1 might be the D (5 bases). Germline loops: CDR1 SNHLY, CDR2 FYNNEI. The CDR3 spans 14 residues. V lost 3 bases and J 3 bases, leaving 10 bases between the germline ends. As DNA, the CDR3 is TGTGCCAGCAGTGACAGGGAAGGAACAGATACGCAGTATTTT. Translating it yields CASSDREGTDTQYF.

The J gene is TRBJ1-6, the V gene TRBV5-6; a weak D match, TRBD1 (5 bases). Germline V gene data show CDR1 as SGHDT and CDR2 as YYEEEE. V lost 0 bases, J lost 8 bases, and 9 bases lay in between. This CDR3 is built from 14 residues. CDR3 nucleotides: TGTGCCAGCAGCTTGGCAGGGTTTGATTCACCCCTCCACTTT. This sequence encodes CASSLAGFDSPLHF.

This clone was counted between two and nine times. The CDR3 bases are TGTGCCATCATCGGGACAGGGATCGAGCAGTACTTC. Residues: CAIIGTGIEQYF. The chain uses TRBV2 and TRBJ2-7; 9 bases match TRBD1. The CDR3 contains 12 residues. The V and J ends lost 10 bases and 6 bases, in that order; junction bases with no gene match: 7. Germline values: CDR1 SNHLY, CDR2 FYNNEI.

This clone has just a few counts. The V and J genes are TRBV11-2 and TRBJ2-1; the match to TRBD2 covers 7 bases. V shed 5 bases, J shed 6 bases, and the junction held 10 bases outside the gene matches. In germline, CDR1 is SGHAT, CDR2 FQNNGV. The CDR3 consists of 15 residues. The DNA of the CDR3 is TGTGCCAGCAGCCCACTCAGCGGGATAGTCAATGAGCAGTTCTTC. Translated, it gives CASSPLSGIVNEQFF. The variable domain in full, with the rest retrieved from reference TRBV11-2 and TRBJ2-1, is EAGVAQSPRYKIIEKRQSVAFWCNPISGHATLYWYQQILGQGPKLLIQFQNNGVVDDSQLPKDRFSAERLKGVDSTLKIQPAKLEDSAVYLCASSPLSGIVNEQFFGPGTRLTVL.

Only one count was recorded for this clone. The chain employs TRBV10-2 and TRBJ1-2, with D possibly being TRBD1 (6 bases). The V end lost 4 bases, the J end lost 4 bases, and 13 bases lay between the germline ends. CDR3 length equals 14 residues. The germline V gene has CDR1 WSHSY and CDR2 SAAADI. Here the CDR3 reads CASSVTGSSYGYTF. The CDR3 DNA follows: TGCGCCAGCAGTGTTACAGGGTCCTCCTATGGCTACACCTTC.